The rows below give T cell receptor beta chains drawn from one sample of a study of blood T cell repertoires in COVID-19. Generated by immunoSEQ multiplex PCR, the TCRdb table keeps only in-frame clones and is missing some. The sample records just over 250,000 clones, about 86% being singletons. The sample taken for sequencing was PBMCs or T cells enriched from blood (not recorded which). The receptors were gathered from a man aged 25-45 years with acute COVID-19. CDR3s include the opening cysteine and the closing phenylalanine or tryptophan. The D gene is left open where the match is weak. Size tells how often a clone was seen (once, few, many) or the class of an expanded clone, and some rows leave it out.

clone size	D gene	V gene	J gene	CDR3 protein	CDR3 DNA
once	NA	TRBV11-2	TRBJ2-3	CASSLPADTQYF	TGTGCCAGCAGCTTACCTGCAGATACGCAGTATTTT
NA	TRBD2	TRBV4-2	TRBJ2-1	CASSQDLGTRLNEQFF	TGTGCCAGCAGCCAAGATCTGGGGACTAGGTTGAATGAGCAGTTCTTC
NA	NA	TRBV19	TRBJ1-1	CASTFRSFSEAFF	TGTGCCAGTACTTTCCGGAGTTTCTCTGAAGCTTTCTTT
few	NA	TRBV3-1/TRBV3-2	TRBJ2-6	CASSQERTVLHSGANVLTF	TGTGCCAGCAGCCAAGAGCGGACAGTCCTACACTCTGGGGCCAACGTCCTGACTTTC
many	NA	TRBV19	TRBJ2-5	CASRTPAGETQYF	TGTGCCAGTAGAACTCCGGCGGGGGAGACCCAGTACTTC
NA	NA	TRBV3-1/TRBV3-2	TRBJ1-1	CASSQLRQTEAFF	TGTGCCAGCAGCCAACTCCGACAGACTGAAGCTTTCTTT
NA	NA	TRBV9	TRBJ1-1	CASSGGQRDAPPGEAFF	TGTGCCAGCAGCGGGGGGCAACGGGACGCCCCTCCGGGTGAAGCTTTCTTT
NA	NA	TRBV5-8	TRBJ1-5	CASSETRASNQPQHF	TGTGCCAGCAGCGAGACCAGGGCAAGCAATCAGCCCCAGCATTTT
NA	NA	TRBV6-1	TRBJ1-1	CASSEDGSMNTEAFF	TGTGCCAGCAGTGAAGATGGGAGCATGAACACTGAAGCTTTCTTT
NA	NA	TRBV6-5	TRBJ1-5	CASIPGTFNQPQHF	TGTGCCAGCATCCCTGGGACTTTCAATCAGCCCCAGCATTTT
few	NA	TRBV28	TRBJ1-2	CASSLGSAGEYGYTF	TGTGCCAGCAGCTTAGGGTCCGCAGGGGAATATGGCTACACCTTC
NA	NA	TRBV25-1	TRBJ2-2	CASSALGSAGELFF	TGTGCCAGCAGTGCTCTCGGGTCGGCCGGGGAGCTGTTTTTT
once	NA	TRBV7-9	TRBJ2-6	CASSQTGTPYSGANVLTF	TGTGCCAGCAGCCAGACCGGGACACCCTACTCTGGGGCCAACGTCCTGACTTTC
NA	NA	TRBV5-1	TRBJ1-6	CASSLAAGADSPLHF	TGCGCCAGCAGCTTGGCCGCGGGGGCCGATTCACCCCTCCACTTT
NA	NA	TRBV2	TRBJ2-2	CASSVVSGYTGELFF	TGTGCCAGCAGTGTGGTTTCAGGGTATACCGGGGAGCTGTTTTTT
NA	NA	TRBV12-3/TRBV12-4	TRBJ1-1	CASSLTAEAFF	TGTGCCAGCAGTCTAACCGCTGAAGCTTTCTTT
NA	NA	TRBV28	TRBJ1-5	CASRSLLNQPQHF	TGTGCCAGCAGGTCACTCCTCAATCAGCCCCAGCATTTT
few	TRBD1	TRBV19	TRBJ1-2	CASRGEGAGYTF	TGTGCCAGTAGGGGAGAGGGGGCTGGCTACACCTTC
NA	NA	TRBV19	TRBJ1-2	CASMGTGQSLSYTF	TGTGCCAGTATGGGTACCGGACAGTCTCTAAGCTACACCTTC
NA	TRBD2	TRBV11-2	TRBJ2-3	CASSRVPGLAGGTDTQYF	TGTGCCAGCAGCCGAGTCCCGGGACTAGCGGGAGGCACAGATACGCAGTATTTT
NA	NA	TRBV18	TRBJ1-6	CASSGGAENSPLHF	TGTGCCAGCAGTGGGGGGGCGGAAAATTCACCCCTCCACTTT
NA	NA	TRBV30	TRBJ1-3	CAWSRFASSGNTIYF	TGTGCCTGGAGTAGATTTGCGAGCTCTGGAAACACCATATATTTT